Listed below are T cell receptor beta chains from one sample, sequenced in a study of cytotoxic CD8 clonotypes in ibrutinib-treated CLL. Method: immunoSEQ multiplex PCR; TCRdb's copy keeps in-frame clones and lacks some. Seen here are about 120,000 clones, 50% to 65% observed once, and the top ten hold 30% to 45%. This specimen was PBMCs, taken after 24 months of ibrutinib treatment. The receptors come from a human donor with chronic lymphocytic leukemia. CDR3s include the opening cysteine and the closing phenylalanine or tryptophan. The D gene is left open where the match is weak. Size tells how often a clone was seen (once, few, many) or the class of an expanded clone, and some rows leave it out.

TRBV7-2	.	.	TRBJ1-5	TGTGCCAGCAGTCCCGAAATGAATCAGCCCCAGCATTTT	CASSPEMNQPQHF
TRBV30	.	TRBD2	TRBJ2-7	TGTGCCTGGAGTCGTGGGACTAGCGGGGCCGAGCAGTACTTC	CAWSRGTSGAEQYF
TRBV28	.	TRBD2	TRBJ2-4	TGTGCCAGCAGGAGCGGGGGGCCAGCCAAAAACATTCAGTACTTC	CASRSGGPAKNIQYF
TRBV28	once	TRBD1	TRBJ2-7	TGTGCCAGCAGTTTACCGGGCTGGACAGGTGATTACGAGCAGTACTTC	CASSLPGWTGDYEQYF
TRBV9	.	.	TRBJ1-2	TGTGCCAGCAGCGTAGACATTAACTATGGCTACACCTTC	CASSVDINYGYTF
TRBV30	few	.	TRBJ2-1	TGTGCCTGGAGTCGCAACGACTATTACAATGAGCAGTTCTTC	CAWSRNDYYNEQFF
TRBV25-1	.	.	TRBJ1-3	TGTGCCAGCAGTGACCAGGGAGGCGGAAACACCATATATTTT	CASSDQGGGNTIYF
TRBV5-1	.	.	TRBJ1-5	TGCGCCAGCAGCGCAGTCCGGCGGATATACAATCAGCCCCAGCATTTT	CASSAVRRIYNQPQHF
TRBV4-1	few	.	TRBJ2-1	TGCGCCAGCAGCCAAAGCAGGGATTACAATGAGCAGTTCTTC	CASSQSRDYNEQFF
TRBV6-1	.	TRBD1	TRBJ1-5	TGTGCCAGTACGACAGGGGGGATGGGTCAGCCCCAGCATTTT	CASTTGGMGQPQHF
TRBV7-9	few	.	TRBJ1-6	TGTGCCAGCAGCACAACTCAGGGGATTAGTTCACCCCTCCACTTT	CASSTTQGISSPLHF
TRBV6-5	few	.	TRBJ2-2	TGTGCCAGCAGCCGAAGGGACATTAACACCGGGGAGCTGTTTTTT	CASSRRDINTGELFF
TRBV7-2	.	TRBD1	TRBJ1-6	TGTGCCAGCAGGGCCGGGACAGGGGCTCTTTCACCCCTCCACTTT	CASRAGTGALSPLHF
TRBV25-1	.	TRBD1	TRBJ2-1	TGTGCCAGCAGTAAAACCGGGACAGGGATGAATGAGCAGTTCTTC	CASSKTGTGMNEQFF
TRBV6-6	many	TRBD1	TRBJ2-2	TGTGCCAGCAGTGGCGGGACAGGGGACACCGGGGAGCTGTTTTTT	CASSGGTGDTGELFF
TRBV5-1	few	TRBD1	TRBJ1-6	TGCGCCAGCAGCTTGGACGACAGGGAAAACTCACCCCTCCACTTT	CASSLDDRENSPLHF
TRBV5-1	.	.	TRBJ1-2	TGCGCCAGCAGCTCGGACGGATCTAAGGATGGCTACACCTTC	CASSSDGSKDGYTF
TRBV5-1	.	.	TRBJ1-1	TGCGCCAGCAGCAGCCGAACAGAGAACACTGAAGCTTTCTTT	CASSSRTENTEAFF
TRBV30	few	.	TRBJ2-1	TGTGCCTGGAGTGTGATAGAAAATGAGCAGTTCTTC	CAWSVIENEQFF
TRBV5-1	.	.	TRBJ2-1	TGCGCCAGCAGCCCGGACCCGATAACCTACAATGAGCAGTTCTTC	CASSPDPITYNEQFF
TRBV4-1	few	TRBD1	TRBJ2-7	TGCGCCAGCAGCCAAGGACGGACAGGGGGCGCCGAGCAGTACTTC	CASSQGRTGGAEQYF
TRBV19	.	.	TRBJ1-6	TGTGCCAGTACCGGAACCGGGGCTCAATCACCCCTCCACTTT	CASTGTGAQSPLHF
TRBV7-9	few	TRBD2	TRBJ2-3	TGTGCCAGCAGCCTCGGGACTAGCGGGGGTCCAGGGGATACGCAGTATTTT	CASSLGTSGGPGDTQYF
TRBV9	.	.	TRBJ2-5	TGTGCCAGCAGCGTAGGGCAGGGGATAGAGACCCAGTACTTC	CASSVGQGIETQYF
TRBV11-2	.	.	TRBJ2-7	TGTGCCAGCAGCTTAGTCTTTGGAACAGGGACCTACGAGCAGTACTTC	CASSLVFGTGTYEQYF
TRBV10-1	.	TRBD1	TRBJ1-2	TGCGCCAGCAGTGACGGGACAGGGGATGGCTACACCTTC	CASSDGTGDGYTF
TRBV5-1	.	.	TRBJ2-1	TGCGCCAGCAGCTCGGGCCTAAACAATGAGCAGTTCTTC	CASSSGLNNEQFF
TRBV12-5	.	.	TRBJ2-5	TGTGCTAGTGGTTTGGTAGGTCAGACCCAGTACTTC	CASGLVGQTQYF
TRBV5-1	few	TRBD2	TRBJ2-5	TGCGCCAGCAGCTCTAGCGGGGTAGAGACCCAGTACTTC	CASSSSGVETQYF
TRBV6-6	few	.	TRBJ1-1	TGTGCCACCTCTCCCCGGGAGGGAACTGAAGCTTTCTTT	CATSPREGTEAFF
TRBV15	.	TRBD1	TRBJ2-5	TGTGCCACCAGCAGAGGGGACAGAGCTCAAGAGACCCAGTACTTC	CATSRGDRAQETQYF
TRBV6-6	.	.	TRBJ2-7	TGTGCCAGCAGTTATAAACAGACAGCCTCCTACGAGCAGTACTTC	CASSYKQTASYEQYF
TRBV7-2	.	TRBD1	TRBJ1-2	TGTGCCAGCAGCTTTCGACAGGGGTCTGATGGCTACACCTTC	CASSFRQGSDGYTF
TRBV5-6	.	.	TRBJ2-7	TGTGCCAGCAGCTTGGGTCAGGTTGCCGCCTACGAGCAGTACTTC	CASSLGQVAAYEQYF
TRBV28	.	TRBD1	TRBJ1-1	TGTGCCAGCAGTTTCAGGGGGATGAACACTGAAGCTTTCTTT	CASSFRGMNTEAFF
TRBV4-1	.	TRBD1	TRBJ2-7	TGCGCCAGCAGCCAAGCGGGACAGGGGGCGGCCTACGAGCAGTACTTC	CASSQAGQGAAYEQYF
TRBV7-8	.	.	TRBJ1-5	TGTGCCAGCAGCTTAGTTGGCGGGGGGAGCAATCAGCCCCAGCATTTT	CASSLVGGGSNQPQHF